One and the same sample provided the 2 T cell receptor beta chains below, sequenced in a study of T cells in Graves' hyperthyroidism and ophthalmopathy. What was amplified from RNA transcripts were TCR beta CDR3 regions. During a first-round RT-PCR of the TCR CDR3, the HTBI primer set was used. TCRdb passed the multiplex PCR reads through MiXCR, listing each CDR3 protein once. This sample has 350,000 to 450,000 distinct CDR3 sequences; 11% to 15% occur once, and the top ten carry roughly 9.6%. Sequenced material: blood. These receptors were taken from a woman in her fifties or sixties with Graves' hyperthyroidism.

The chain joins TRBV19 to TRBJ2-1; TRBD2 matches 9 bases. With 10 bases clipped from V and 0 bases from J, the junction kept 4 bases outside the gene matches. Germline V gene data show CDR1 as LNHDA and CDR2 as SQIVND (reference sequence). The CDR3 has 14 residues. The CDR3 nucleotides are TGTGCCACCCTAGCGGGGTCCTCCTACAATGAGCAGTTCTTC. Protein sequence: CATLAGSSYNEQFF.

The CDR3 DNA sequence: TGCGCCAGCAGCCGGGCGGACCCCGGGGATTCACCCCTCCACTTT. It codes for CASSRADPGDSPLHF. The chain employs TRBV5-1 and TRBJ1-6; D is undetermined. This CDR3 contains 15 residues. With 4 bases removed from V and 8 bases from J, the gap between germline ends came to 16 bases. Germline V CDR1 and CDR2: SGHRS, YFSETQ.